This T cell receptor (beta chain) was found in a study of vaccination and CD4 T cells after COVID-19. The study, taken as a whole, reports: Median counts of SARS-CoV-2-reactive clonotypes increased from roughly 19 to 38; this difference was not significant.

This CDR3 contains 14 residues. The germline V gene has CDR1 MNHNS and CDR2 SASEGT. Trimming at V came to 10 bases and at J to 0 bases, leaving 6 bases not matched to a gene. In regard to this clonotype: Antigen specificity is unknown.

The treatment was: approximately 10-day PBMC culture with coronavirus spike peptide pools or control peptides (ViraFEST assay). Ahead of the COVID-19 pandemic (2011-2018), the CD4+ T cells of the unexposed donor were collected. Cultured CD4+ T cell DNA underwent sequencing with the Oncomine TCR Beta short-read assay. In TCRdb, the PCR reads were re-called with MiXCR into one record per CDR3 protein. The table lists approximately 6,900 distinct CDR3 sequences, 52% of them singletons. Sequencing was performed on CD4+ T cells from blood, cultured in vitro. The source is a human donor in good health. This chain connects TRBV6-1 to TRBJ2-7, with 10 nucleotides matching TRBD2. The CDR3 spells CATRSSGSSYEQYF. In nucleotides, the CDR3 is TGTGCCACCCGGTCTAGCGGGAGCTCCTACGAGCAGTACTTC.